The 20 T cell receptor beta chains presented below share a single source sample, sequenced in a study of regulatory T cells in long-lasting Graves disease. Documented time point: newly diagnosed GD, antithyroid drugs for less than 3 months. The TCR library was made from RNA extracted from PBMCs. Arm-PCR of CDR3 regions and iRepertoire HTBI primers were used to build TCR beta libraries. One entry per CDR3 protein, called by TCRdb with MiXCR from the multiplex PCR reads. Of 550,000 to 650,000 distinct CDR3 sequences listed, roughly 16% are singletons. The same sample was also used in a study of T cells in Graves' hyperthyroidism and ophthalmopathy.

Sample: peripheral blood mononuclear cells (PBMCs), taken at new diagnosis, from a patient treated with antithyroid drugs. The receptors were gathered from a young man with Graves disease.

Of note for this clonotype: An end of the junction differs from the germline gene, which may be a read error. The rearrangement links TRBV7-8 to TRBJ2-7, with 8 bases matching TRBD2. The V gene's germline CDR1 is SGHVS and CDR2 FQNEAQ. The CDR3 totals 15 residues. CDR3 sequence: CASSLLDSGTYEQHF. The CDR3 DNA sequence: TGTGCCAGCAGCTTACTGGATAGCGGGACATACGAGCAGCACTTC.

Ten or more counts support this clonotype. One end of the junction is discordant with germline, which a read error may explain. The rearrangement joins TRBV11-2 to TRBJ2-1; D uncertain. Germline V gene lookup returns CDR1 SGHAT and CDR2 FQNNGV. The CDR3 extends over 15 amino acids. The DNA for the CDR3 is TGTGCCAGCAGCTTAGTTGCTCTCTCCAACAATGAGCAGTTCTTC. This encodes CASSLVALSNNEQFF.

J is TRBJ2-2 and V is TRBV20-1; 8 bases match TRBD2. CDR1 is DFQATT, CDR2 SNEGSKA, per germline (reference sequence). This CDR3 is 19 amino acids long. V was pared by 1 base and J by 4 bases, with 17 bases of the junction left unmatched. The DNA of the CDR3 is TGCAGTGCTAGAGGGCCCCCGGTTGTCGGGAGGGCCGGCACCGGGGAGCTGTTTTTT. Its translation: CSARGPPVVGRAGTGELFF.

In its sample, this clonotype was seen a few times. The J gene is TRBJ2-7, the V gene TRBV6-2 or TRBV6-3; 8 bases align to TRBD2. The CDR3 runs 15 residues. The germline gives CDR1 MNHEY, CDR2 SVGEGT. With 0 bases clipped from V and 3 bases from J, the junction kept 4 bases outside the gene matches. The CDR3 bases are TGTGCCAGCAGTTACTCGTTTAGCGGGAACTACGAGCAGTACTTC. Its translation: CASSYSFSGNYEQYF.

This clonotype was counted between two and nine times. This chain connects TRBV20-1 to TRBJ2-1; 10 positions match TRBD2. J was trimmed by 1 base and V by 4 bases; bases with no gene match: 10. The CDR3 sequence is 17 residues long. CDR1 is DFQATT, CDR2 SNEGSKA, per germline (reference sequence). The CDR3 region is CSAIGLAGVISYNEQFF. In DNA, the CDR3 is TGCAGTGCTATCGGTCTAGCGGGAGTTATATCCTACAATGAGCAGTTCTTC.

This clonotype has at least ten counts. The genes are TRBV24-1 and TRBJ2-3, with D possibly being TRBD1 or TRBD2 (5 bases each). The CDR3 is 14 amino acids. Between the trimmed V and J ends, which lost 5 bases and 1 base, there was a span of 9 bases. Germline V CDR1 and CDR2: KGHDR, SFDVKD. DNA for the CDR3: TGTGCCACCAGTGTTCAGGGAGGCACAGATACGCAGTATTTT. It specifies CATSVQGGTDTQYF.

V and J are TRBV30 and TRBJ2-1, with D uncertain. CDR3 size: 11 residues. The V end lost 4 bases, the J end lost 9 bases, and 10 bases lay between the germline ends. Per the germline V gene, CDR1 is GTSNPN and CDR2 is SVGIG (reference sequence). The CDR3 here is CAWKGYVEQFF. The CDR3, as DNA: TGTGCCTGGAAAGGGTATGTTGAGCAGTTCTTC. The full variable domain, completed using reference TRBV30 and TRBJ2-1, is SQTIHQWPATLVQPVGSPLSLECTVEGTSNPNLYWYRQAAGRGLQLLFYSVGIGQISSEVPQNLSASRPQDRQFILSSKKLLLSDSGFYLCAWKGYVEQFFGPGTRLTVL.

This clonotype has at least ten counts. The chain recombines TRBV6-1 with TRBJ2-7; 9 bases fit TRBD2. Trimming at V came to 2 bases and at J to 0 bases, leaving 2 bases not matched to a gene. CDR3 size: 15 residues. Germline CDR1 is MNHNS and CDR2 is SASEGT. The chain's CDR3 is CASSESGRSSYEQYF. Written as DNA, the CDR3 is TGTGCCAGCAGTGAAAGCGGGAGGAGCTCCTACGAGCAGTACTTC.

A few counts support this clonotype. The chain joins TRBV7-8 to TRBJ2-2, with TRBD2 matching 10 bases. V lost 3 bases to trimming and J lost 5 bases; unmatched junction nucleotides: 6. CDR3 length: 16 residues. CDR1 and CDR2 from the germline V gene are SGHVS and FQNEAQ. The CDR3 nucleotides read TGTGCCAGCAGCTTCATGGGACTAGCGAGGACCGGGGAGCTGTTTTTT. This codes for CASSFMGLARTGELFF.

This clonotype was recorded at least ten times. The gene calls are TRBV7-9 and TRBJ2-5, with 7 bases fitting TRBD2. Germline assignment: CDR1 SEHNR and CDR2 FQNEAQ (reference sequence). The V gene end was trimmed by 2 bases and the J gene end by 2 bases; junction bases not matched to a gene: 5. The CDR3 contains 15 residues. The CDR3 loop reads CASSLSASGQETQYF. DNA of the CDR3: TGTGCCAGCAGCTTATCGGCTAGCGGACAAGAGACCCAGTACTTC.

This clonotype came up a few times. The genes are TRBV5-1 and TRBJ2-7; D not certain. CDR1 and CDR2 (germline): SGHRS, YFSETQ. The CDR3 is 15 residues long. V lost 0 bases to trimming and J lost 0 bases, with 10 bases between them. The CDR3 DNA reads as TGCGCCAGCAGCTTGGCTTGGAGATTCTCCTACGAGCAGTACTTC. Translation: CASSLAWRFSYEQYF.

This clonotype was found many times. The CDR3 protein is CASSPPGISGNTIYF. CDR3 bases: TGTGCCAGCTCACCACCGGGTATCTCTGGAAACACCATATATTTT. V and J are TRBV18 and TRBJ1-3; D not certain. The V gene lost 0 bases and the J gene lost 0 bases, with 6 bases spanning the gap. This CDR3 is 15 amino acids long. The germline CDR1 and CDR2 sequences are KGHSH and LQKENI.

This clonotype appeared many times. In nucleotides, the CDR3 is TGCGCCAGCAGCTTGGTTACAGGCCTAGACGGAACTGAAGCTTTCTTT. It translates to CASSLVTGLDGTEAFF. The chain uses TRBV5-1 and TRBJ1-1, with D possibly being TRBD1 (5 bases). Germline V gene data show CDR1 as SGHRS and CDR2 as YFSETQ. This CDR3 region has 16 residues. Trimming stripped 0 bases from V and 5 bases from J, with 17 bases between. The whole variable domain, remainder taken from reference TRBV5-1 and TRBJ1-1, is KAGVTQTPRYLIKTRGQQVTLSCSPISGHRSVSWYQQTPGQGLQFLFEYFSETQRNKGNFPGRFSGRQFSNSRSEMNVSTLELGDSALYLCASSLVTGLDGTEAFFGQGTRLTVV.

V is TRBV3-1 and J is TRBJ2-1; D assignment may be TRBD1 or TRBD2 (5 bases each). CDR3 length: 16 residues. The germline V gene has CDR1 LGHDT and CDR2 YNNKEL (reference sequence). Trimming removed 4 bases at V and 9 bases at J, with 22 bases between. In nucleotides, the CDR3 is TGTGCCAGCAGCCGAGGGGCGGCCCCGGTTGGGGTTGAGCAGTTCTTC. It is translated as CASSRGAAPVGVEQFF.

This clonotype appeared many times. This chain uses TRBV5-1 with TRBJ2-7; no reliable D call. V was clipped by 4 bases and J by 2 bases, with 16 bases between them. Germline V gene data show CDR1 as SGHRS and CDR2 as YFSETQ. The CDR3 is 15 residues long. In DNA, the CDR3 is TGCGCCAGCAGCCTAACACCGGGTCCCACCTACGAGCAGTACTTC. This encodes CASSLTPGPTYEQYF.

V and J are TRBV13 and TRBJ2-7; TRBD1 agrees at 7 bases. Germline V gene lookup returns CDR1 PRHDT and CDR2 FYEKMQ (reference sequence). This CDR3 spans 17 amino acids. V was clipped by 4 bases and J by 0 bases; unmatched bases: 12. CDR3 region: CASSSNTGQPSSYEQYF. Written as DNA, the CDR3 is TGTGCCAGCAGCTCCAACACGGGACAGCCGAGCTCCTACGAGCAGTACTTC.

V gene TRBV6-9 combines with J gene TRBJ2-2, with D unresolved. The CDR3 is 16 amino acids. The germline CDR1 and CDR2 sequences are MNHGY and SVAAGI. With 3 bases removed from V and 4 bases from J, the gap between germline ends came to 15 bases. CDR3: CASSYMGLPSTGELFF. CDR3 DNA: TGTGCCAGCAGTTACATGGGTTTACCGTCCACCGGGGAGCTGTTTTTT.

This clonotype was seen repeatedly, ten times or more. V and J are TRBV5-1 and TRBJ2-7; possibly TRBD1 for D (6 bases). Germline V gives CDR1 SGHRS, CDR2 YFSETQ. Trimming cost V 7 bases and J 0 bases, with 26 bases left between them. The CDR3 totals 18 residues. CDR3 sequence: CASRGLEKTGMISYEQYF. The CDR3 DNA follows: TGCGCCAGCCGGGGTTTGGAAAAGACAGGCATGATCTCCTACGAGCAGTACTTC.

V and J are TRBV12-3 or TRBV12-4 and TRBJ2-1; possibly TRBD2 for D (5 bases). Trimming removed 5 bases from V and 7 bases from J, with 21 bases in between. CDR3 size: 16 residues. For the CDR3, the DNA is TGTGCCAGCAGTAGGAGGTTTGGCCCTACACGGAATGAGCAGTTCTTC. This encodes CASSRRFGPTRNEQFF.

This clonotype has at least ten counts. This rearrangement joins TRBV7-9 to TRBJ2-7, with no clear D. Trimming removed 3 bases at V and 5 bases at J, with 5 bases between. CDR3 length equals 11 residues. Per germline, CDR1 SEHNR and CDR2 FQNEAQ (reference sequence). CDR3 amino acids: CASSLSHEQYF. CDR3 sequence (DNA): TGTGCCAGCAGCTTGTCTCACGAGCAGTACTTC. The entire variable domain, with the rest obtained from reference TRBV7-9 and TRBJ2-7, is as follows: DTGVSQNPRHKITKRGQNVTFRCDPISEHNRLYWYRQTLGQGPEFLTYFQNEAQLEKSRLLSDRFSAERPKGSFSTLEIQRTEQGDSAMYLCASSLSHEQYFGPGTRLTVT.